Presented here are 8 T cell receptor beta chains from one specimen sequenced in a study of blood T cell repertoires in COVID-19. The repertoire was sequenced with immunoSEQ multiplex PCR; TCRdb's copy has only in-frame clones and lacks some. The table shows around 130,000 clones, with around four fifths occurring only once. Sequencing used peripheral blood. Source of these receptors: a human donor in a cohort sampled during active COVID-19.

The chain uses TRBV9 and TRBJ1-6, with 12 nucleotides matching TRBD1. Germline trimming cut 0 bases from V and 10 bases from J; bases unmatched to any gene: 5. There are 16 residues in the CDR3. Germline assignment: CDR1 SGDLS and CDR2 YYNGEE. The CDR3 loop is CASSVAGQGAESPLHF. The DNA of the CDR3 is TGTGCCAGCAGCGTAGCGGGACAGGGGGCGGAATCACCCCTCCACTTT.

CDR3 nucleotides: TGTGCCAGCAGCCTCCCCTCCGGGGTCACCGGGGAGCTGTTTTTT. Encoded protein: CASSLPSGVTGELFF. The V call is TRBV3-1 (or the pseudogene TRBV3-2), the J call TRBJ2-2, with a possible D match to TRBD2 (5 bases). V was shortened by 4 bases and J by 4 bases, with 13 bases between the two germline ends. The CDR3 spans 15 residues. Germline-derived CDR1 and CDR2 are LGHDT and YNNKEL (reference sequence).

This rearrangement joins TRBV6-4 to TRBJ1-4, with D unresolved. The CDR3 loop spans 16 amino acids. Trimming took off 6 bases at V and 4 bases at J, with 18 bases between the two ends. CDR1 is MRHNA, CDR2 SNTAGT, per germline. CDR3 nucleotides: TGTGCCAGCAGCCTTCTTGATTCGTCTAATAATGAAAAACTGTTTTTT. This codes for CASSLLDSSNNEKLFF.

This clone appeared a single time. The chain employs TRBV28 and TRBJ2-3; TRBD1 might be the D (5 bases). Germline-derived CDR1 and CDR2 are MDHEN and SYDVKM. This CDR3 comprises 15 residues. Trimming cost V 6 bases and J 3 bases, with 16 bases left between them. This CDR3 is CASSPNRFETDTQYF. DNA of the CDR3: TGTGCCAGCAGCCCCAACAGGTTCGAAACAGATACGCAGTATTTT.

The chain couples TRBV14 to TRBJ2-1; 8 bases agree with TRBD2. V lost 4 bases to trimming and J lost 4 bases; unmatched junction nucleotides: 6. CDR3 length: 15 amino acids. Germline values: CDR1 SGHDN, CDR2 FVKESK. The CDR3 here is CASSRAGGAYNEQFF. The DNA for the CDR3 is TGTGCCAGCAGCCGGGCGGGGGGCGCGTACAATGAGCAGTTCTTC.

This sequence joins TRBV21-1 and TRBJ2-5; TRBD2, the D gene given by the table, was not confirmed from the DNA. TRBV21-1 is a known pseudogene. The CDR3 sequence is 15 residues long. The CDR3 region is CATPASGGLQETQYF. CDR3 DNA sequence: TGTGCCACCCCCGCTAGCGGGGGCCTCCAAGAGACCCAGTACTTC.

The CDR3 DNA follows: TGCGCCAGCAGCCGGACTTCCCCTCTCACAGATACGCAGTATTTT. Protein: CASSRTSPLTDTQYF. The chain combines TRBV5-1 with TRBJ2-3; a weak D match, TRBD2 (5 bases). Trimming cost V 4 bases and J 2 bases, with 14 bases left between them. This CDR3 contains 15 residues. Germline assignment: CDR1 SGHRS and CDR2 YFSETQ.

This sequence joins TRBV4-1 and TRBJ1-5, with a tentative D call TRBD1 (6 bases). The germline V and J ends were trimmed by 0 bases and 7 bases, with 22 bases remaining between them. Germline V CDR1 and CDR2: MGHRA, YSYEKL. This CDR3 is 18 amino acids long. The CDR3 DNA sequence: TGCGCCAGCAGCCAAGATGGGGGCCCAACAGGGAGATGGCAGCCCCAGCATTTT. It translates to CASSQDGGPTGRWQPQHF.